The 9 T cell receptor beta chains below were found in one sample sequenced in a study of neurological immune-mediated disorders. TCRdb redid the calling of the 5' RACE reads with MiXCR, one entry per CDR3 protein. The table lists under 35,000 distinct CDR3 sequences, roughly 25% of them singletons. The specimen was CD4+ T cells from blood. The receptor source for this set is a man aged 50-59 years with HTLV-1-associated myelopathy (HAM/TSP).

This chain's CDR3 is CASSRGGPLGYGYTF. The CDR3 DNA reads as TGTGCCAGCAGCCGAGGGGGCCCTTTGGGCTATGGCTACACCTTC. The chain employs TRBV11-2 and TRBJ1-2, with 7 bases identical to TRBD1. The CDR3 sequence is 15 residues long. J gave up 4 bases and V 5 bases, and 10 bases lay outside the gene matches. Germline-derived CDR1 and CDR2 are SGHAT and FQNNGV.

This clonotype was seen a few times. The chain links TRBV2 to TRBJ2-1; D ambiguous. CDR1 SNHLY and CDR2 FYNNEI come from the germline V gene. CDR3 length equals 12 residues. V gave up 5 bases and J gave up 9 bases, with 11 bases separating them. CDR3 nucleotide sequence: TGTGCCAGCAGTATACATGATATTGAGCAGTTCTTC. Translated: CASSIHDIEQFF.

This clonotype was detected many times. The CDR3 sequence is CASSDPNYGYTF. As DNA, the CDR3 is TGTGCCAGCAGCGATCCCAACTATGGCTACACCTTC. The J gene is TRBJ1-2, the V gene TRBV6-2 or TRBV6-3; no clear D. The length of the CDR3 is 12 residues. V lost 6 bases and J lost 2, with 7 bases in between. Germline V CDR1 and CDR2: MNHEY, SVGEGT.

This clonotype has at least ten counts. The chain has TRBV20-1 and TRBJ2-4, with D perhaps assigned TRBD1 or TRBD2 (5 bases each). The V gene lost 1 base and the J gene lost 0 bases, with 7 bases spanning the gap. This CDR3 has 14 amino acids. CDR1 is DFQATT, CDR2 SNEGSKA, per germline (reference sequence). CDR3 nucleotide sequence: TGCAGTGCTAGAGGGGGGTTAGCCAAAAACATTCAGTACTTC. This sequence encodes CSARGGLAKNIQYF.

This clonotype was seen many times. This chain links TRBV7-2 with TRBJ1-1, with D maybe TRBD1 (6 bases). This CDR3 is built from 15 residues. V was trimmed by 4 bases and J by 4 bases, leaving 16 bases between them. Germline V gene lookup returns CDR1 SGHTA and CDR2 FQGNSA. For the CDR3, the DNA is TGTGCCAGCAGCTCCGGACAGCCTGGGGGCACTGAAGCTTTCTTT. Translating it yields CASSSGQPGGTEAFF.

This chain connects TRBV10-3 to TRBJ1-1, with 9 bases that match TRBD1. The length of the CDR3 is 15 residues. The germline CDR1 and CDR2 sequences are ENHRY and SYGVKD. The ends lost 10 bases at V and 5 bases at J; junction bases unmatched: 14. CDR3 in amino acids: CATEMTGQGATEAFF. Here the CDR3 DNA reads TGTGCCACCGAGATGACGGGACAGGGCGCAACTGAAGCTTTCTTT.

This clonotype was counted many times. The rearrangement links TRBV20-1 to TRBJ2-1; 16 positions agree with TRBD2. Germline V CDR1 and CDR2: DFQATT, SNEGSKA (reference sequence). V lost 3 bases and J lost 9; bases outside the gene matches: 17. CDR3 length equals 19 residues. The CDR3 region has the DNA TGCAGTGCTAGGGATCCTGCGGGACTAGCGGGAGGGGGTCGCGGTGAGCAGTTCTTC. Amino acids: CSARDPAGLAGGGRGEQFF.

At least ten counts were recorded for this clonotype. The rearrangement joins TRBV20-1 to TRBJ1-1; maybe TRBD1 (5 bases). This CDR3 comprises 18 residues. From germline, CDR1 is DFQATT and CDR2 SNEGSKA (reference sequence). The germline V and J ends were trimmed by 2 bases and 4 bases, with 26 bases remaining between them. This CDR3 is CSARFPPGQVVGGTEAFF. CDR3 coding DNA: TGCAGTGCTAGATTCCCACCGGGGCAAGTAGTTGGGGGCACTGAAGCTTTCTTT.

This clonotype was counted at least ten times. The chain links TRBV10-3 to TRBJ1-5, with no clear D. V was clipped by 4 bases and J by 0 bases, with 7 bases between them. CDR3 length: 14 amino acids. Looked up from germline, CDR1 is ENHRY and CDR2 is SYGVKD. CDR3 protein: CAISAQHSNQPQHF. The CDR3 region has the DNA TGTGCCATCAGTGCACAACATAGCAATCAGCCCCAGCATTTT.